This TCR beta chain appears in the sequencing data of a study of blood T cell repertoires in COVID-19. Study as a whole: Samples of COVID-19 (acute and convalescent) were obtained from the United States, Italy and Spain.

Original analysis: Nucleated cell number was recorded as an estimate derived from reference gene primer amplification. Sequencing was performed with immunoSEQ multiplex PCR; in TCRdb, only in-frame clones are kept and a portion is missing. That table furnishes V, J and clone size, whereas the DNA furnished D and trimming. Of about 90,000 clones in the sample, approximately 88% were seen once. CDR1 is SGHRS, CDR2 YFSETQ, per germline. The ends lost 4 bases at V and 4 bases at J; junction bases unmatched: 8. The length of the CDR3 is 15 residues. Sequencing was performed on peripheral blood. The origin of this receptor is a woman aged 80 or older with active or convalescent COVID-19. V usage is TRBV5-1 and J usage is TRBJ2-1, with 7 bases matching TRBD1. CDR3: CASSQGQIFYNEQFF. In nucleotides, the CDR3 is TGCGCCAGCAGCCAGGGACAGATATTTTACAATGAGCAGTTCTTC.